Sequencing of this T cell receptor beta chain was carried out in a study of blood T cells in healthy people across ages (dated by TCRdb to about 2015). About the investigation overall: In model experiments, roughly one uniquely barcoded TCR beta cDNA molecule per two T cells was captured by template switching. The study measured age-related changes in TCR beta repertoire diversity using deep sequencing normalized with unique cDNA molecular identifiers. The donors were divided into four age groups: young (average around 15 years), middle-aged (roughly 40), aged (around 67) and long-lived (more than 75). Donors of different ages were randomly distributed across sequencing lanes to avoid experimental bias. The study analyzed two additional independent replicas of 1 million unique cDNA reads from the same blood draw for two donors, one aged 18 to 29 and one aged 80 or older. Overall study outcomes, separate from this receptor: Total diversity estimates from one million sequenced T cells were considered lower bounds and underestimates. Bulk unsorted PBMC profiling prevented conclusive comparison of naive and antigen-experienced compartments. As age increased, observed TCR beta diversity per million T cells dropped in a roughly linear way, and a significant reduction was already evident by age approximately 40. Compared with the aged group, more naive CD4+ T cells, fewer expanded clones and increased TCR diversity were shown by the long-lived group, suggesting age selection. Because the CMV infection status of the donors was unknown, age-related changes in expanded clonotypes may potentially have been confounded. Observed TCR beta diversity correlated strongly with the percentage of naive T cells measured by flow cytometry.

The library was produced with 5' RACE. Sequencing was carried out with an Illumina HiSeq 2500. A second PCR of about 6 to 12 cycles was performed with a sample-barcoded 5' primer and a J-beta primer mix. Each TCR beta cDNA molecule received a unique molecular identifier from a template-switch 5' adaptor carrying 12 random nucleotides. Each sample yielded at least 2.5 million CDR3-containing paired-end reads. First-strand cDNA was synthesized from all RNA with the Mint cDNA synthesis kit, primed by a TRBC-specific oligonucleotide. After uracil-DNA glycosylase treatment, a first 18-cycle PCR used universal primers M1SS and BC2_uni_R on all cDNA. For the original study's pipeline: Normalization of each sample was performed by random selection of 1 million high-quality reads, each carrying a distinct molecular identifier. Instead of being binned into consensus sequences, reads with shared molecular identifiers were discarded. MiTCR, run with a Q25 quality threshold and the strictest error-elimination algorithm, handled CDR3 identification, clonotype clustering and error correction. Lower-bound total TCR beta diversity was estimated with a nonparametric unseen species model using Euler transformation. TCRdb applied fastp at Q25 and MiXCR to the public reads, then kept only in-frame beta chains. Here each entry gathers all rows of one CDR3 protein and keeps the most common genes and DNA. The V and J calls here are based on TCRdb, not the publication. In this sample the table shows about 1.8 million distinct CDR3 sequences, around 50% of which occur a single time. The top ten clones comprise 2.1% of the sample.

Donors were around 37 systemically healthy Caucasian individuals from Russia aged roughly 6 to 90 years. Ten milliliters of peripheral blood were drawn from each donor into EDTA-treated Vacutainer tubes. Ficoll-Paque density-gradient centrifugation was used to isolate PBMCs, with at least 6 million obtained per sample. Trizol reagent was used to extract total RNA from PBMCs, with at least 6 micrograms per sample. For every donor, flow cytometry on a PBMC aliquot measured the percentage of naive CD45RAhigh/CD27high T cells. This clonotype came up many times. It lacks a known antigen. No much larger clonotype is one base removed from it; base qualities were not supplied. The CDR3 goes from the cysteine to the phenylalanine over 14 residues. Only the CDR3 part of the read is kept: 42 bases, read in frame from the first base. The trim is 8 bases for V and 0 bases for J, with a gap of 8 bases between the germline ends. The germline V gene encodes CDR1 MNHNS and CDR2 SASEGT.

The sequenced sample was blood. This sequence originates from a woman in her thirties or forties in good health. The receptor chain draws on TRBV6-1 and TRBJ2-6; TRBD2 is a possible D gene, resting on 5 matching bases. In nucleotide form, the sequence is TGTGCCAGCGGCGGGTTCTCTGGGGCCAACGTCCTGACTTTC. Protein translation: CASGGFSGANVLTF.